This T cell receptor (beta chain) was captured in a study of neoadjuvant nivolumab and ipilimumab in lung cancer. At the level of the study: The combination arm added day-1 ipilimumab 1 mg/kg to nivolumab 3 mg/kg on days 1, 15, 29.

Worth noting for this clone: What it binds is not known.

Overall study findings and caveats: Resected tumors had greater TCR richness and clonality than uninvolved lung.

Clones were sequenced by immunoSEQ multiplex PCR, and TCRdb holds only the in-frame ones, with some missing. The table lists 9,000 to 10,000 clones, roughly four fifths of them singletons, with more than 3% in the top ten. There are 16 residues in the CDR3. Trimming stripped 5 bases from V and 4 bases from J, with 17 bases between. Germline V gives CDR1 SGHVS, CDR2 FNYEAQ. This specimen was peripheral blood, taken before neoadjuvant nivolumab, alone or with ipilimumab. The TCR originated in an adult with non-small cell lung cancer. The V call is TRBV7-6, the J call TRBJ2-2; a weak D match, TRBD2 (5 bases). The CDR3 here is CASSPARVFVTGELFF. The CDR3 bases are TGTGCCAGCAGCCCCGCGAGGGTGTTCGTCACCGGGGAGCTGTTTTTT.